This T cell receptor (beta chain) was recovered during a study of blood T cells in healthy people across ages. About this clonotype: Its specificity is unknown. A read error may account for a junction end that differs from germline.

All donors came from Russia, were Caucasian and healthy, and spanned ages roughly 6 to 100. General study findings and limits: Among long-lived donors, naive CD4+ cells were more numerous and diversity higher than in aged donors. Possibly confounding the expanded clonotype changes was the fact that donor CMV status was unknown.

Primed by a sample-barcoded 5' primer and a J-beta primer mix, a second PCR proceeded for 7 to 11 cycles. From the 5' RACE reads, TCRdb called clonotypes with MiXCR, one entry per CDR3 protein. Among around 1,500,000 distinct CDR3 sequences listed, 28% were seen once. The CDR3 extends over 14 amino acids. Germline V lookup: CDR1 PRHDT, CDR2 FYEKMQ (reference sequence). Sequencing was carried out using blood. The rearrangement joins TRBV13 to TRBJ2-3; TRBD2 matches 12 bases. The sequence came from a woman aged 25 to 39 in good health. CDR3 sequence (DNA): TGTGCTAGCAGCCGACTAGCGGGAGATGATACGCAGTATTTT. It specifies CASSRLAGDDTQYF.